Shown below are 12 T cell receptor beta chains from a single sample sequenced in a study of monozygotic twins with inflammatory bowel disease. TCRdb reworked the 5' RACE reads into one entry per CDR3 protein, no DNA. Its listing shows 400,000 or so distinct CDR3 sequences. The sequenced sample was blood. These receptor sequences come from a human donor with ulcerative colitis or Crohn's disease, or a healthy co-twin of an affected twin (not recorded which).

The chain joins TRBV12-3 or TRBV12-4 to TRBJ2-5; TCRdb reports TRBD1, a call that lacks DNA to check it against. The CDR3 has 14 amino acids. The CDR3 reads CASSLGAPEETQYF.

The V call is TRBV10-3, the J call TRBJ2-1. The CDR3 sequence is 15 residues long. Germline values: CDR1 ENHRY, CDR2 SYGVKD. The CDR3 protein is CAISPARSSYNEQFF.

CDR3 sequence reads: CASSQSSNEKLFF. The chain links TRBV3-1 to TRBJ1-4. The CDR3 is made up of 13 amino acids. CDR1 is LGHDT, CDR2 YNNKEL, per germline (reference sequence). Full variable domain (missing parts from reference TRBV3-1 and TRBJ1-4): DTAVSQTPKYLVTQMGNDKSIKCEQNLGHDTMYWYKQDSKKFLKIMFSYNNKELIINETVPNRFSPKSPDKAHLNLHINSLELGDSAVYFCASSQSSNEKLFFGSGTQLSVL.

V is TRBV10-3 and J is TRBJ2-1; TCRdb's D gene call, TRBD1, goes unchecked for lack of DNA. There are 16 residues in the CDR3. Germline CDR1 and CDR2: ENHRY and SYGVKD. This CDR3 is CAISEPTSPDYNKQFF.

The chain employs TRBV7-2 and TRBJ2-7. The length of the CDR3 is 11 residues. Germline loops: CDR1 SGHTA, CDR2 FQGNSA. CDR3 residues: CASSLAQGQYF.

The chain employs TRBV7-3 and TRBJ2-1; the D call of TRBD1 rests on TCRdb alone, since no DNA is present to check it. Germline CDR1 and CDR2: SGHTA and FQGTGA. CDR3 length equals 18 residues. Here the CDR3 reads CASSLFGTGKDSYNEQFF.

This sequence joins TRBV29-1 and TRBJ2-3; TCRdb's assignment of TRBD1 cannot be checked, as there is no DNA. This CDR3 has 12 amino acids. Germline values: CDR1 SQVTM, CDR2 ANQGSEA. CDR3 amino acids: CSVDPQGDTQYF.

V usage is TRBV3-1 and J usage is TRBJ2-7. The CDR3 loop spans 12 amino acids. Germline lookup yields CDR1 LGHDT and CDR2 YNNKEL (reference sequence). The CDR3 reads CASSQAAYEQYF.

The chain employs TRBV20-1 and TRBJ2-3; with no DNA, the TCRdb D assignment of TRBD1 cannot be verified. Per germline, CDR1 DFQATT and CDR2 SNEGSKA (reference sequence). This CDR3 has 15 residues. CDR3: CSARGGQGPADTQYF.

This sequence joins TRBV20-1 and TRBJ2-1; absent DNA, TCRdb's TRBD2 call cannot be checked. Germline V lookup: CDR1 DFQATT, CDR2 SNEGSKA (reference sequence). The CDR3 sequence is 16 residues long. CDR3 in amino acids: CSASGTSGSRGNEQFF.

The V gene is TRBV12-3 or TRBV12-4, the J gene TRBJ2-2. The CDR3 runs to 13 residues. The CDR3 loop reads CASSFKVAGELFF.

This chain uses TRBV24-1 with TRBJ1-2. Germline-derived CDR1 and CDR2 are KGHDR and SFDVKD. The CDR3 spans 13 residues. The CDR3 sequence: CATSDKTVYGYTF.